The T cell receptor beta chain described here comes from a study of shared clonotypes between healthy human individuals. Study in general: Donors had three CD4 naive, three CD4 memory, two CD8 naive and one CD8 memory plate apiece.

Concerning this clone itself: Its antigen remains unidentified.

Libraries were prepared by immunoSEQ multiplex PCR; TCRdb keeps only in-frame clonotypes and omits some of them. The data show 1,400,000 or so clones, with 97% to 99% seen just once and approximately 0.4% held by the top ten. General study points: With a handful of donors compared, 4% to 5.5% of naive CD4 clonotypes were shared.

V lost 4 bases, J lost 2 bases, and 12 bases lay in between. Germline V lookup: CDR1 MDHEN, CDR2 SYDVKM. The CDR3 consists of 15 residues. This clonotype was sampled from a man aged 25-45 years in good health. The chain links TRBV28 to TRBJ1-5; D is unclear. The sequencing input was naive CD4+ T cells sorted from blood. The subset: CD45RA+ positively selected. The CDR3 reads CASSSVQFGNQPQHF. In nucleotides, the CDR3 is TGTGCCAGCAGTTCAGTACAGTTCGGCAATCAGCCCCAGCATTTT.